This T cell receptor beta chain originates from a study of control samples from healthy donors and cancer patients. Sequencing used immunoSEQ multiplex PCR; TCRdb keeps in-frame clones, though not all of them. Of 170,000 or so clones in the sample, approximately 95% were seen once. The sequence derives from a man between 18 and 29 years old in good health. Sequenced input: blood.

The DNA of the CDR3 is TGTGCCACCTTGGGCCCTCGGAGCGTGAACACTGAAGCTTTCTTT. It specifies CATLGPRSVNTEAFF. This chain joins TRBV6-5 and TRBJ1-1, with D hard to call. Between the trimmed V and J ends, which lost 10 bases and 0 bases, there was a span of 18 bases. Germline CDR1 MNHEY, CDR2 SVGAGI. This CDR3 is built from 15 residues.